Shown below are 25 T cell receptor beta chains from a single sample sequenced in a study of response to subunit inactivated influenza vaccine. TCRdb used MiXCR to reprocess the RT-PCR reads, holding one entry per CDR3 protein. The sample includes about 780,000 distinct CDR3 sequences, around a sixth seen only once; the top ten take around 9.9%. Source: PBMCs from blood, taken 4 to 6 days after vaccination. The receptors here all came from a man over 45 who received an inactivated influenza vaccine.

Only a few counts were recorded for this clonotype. The DNA of the CDR3 is TGCAGTGCTAGTAAACAGGCCAACAATGAGCAGTTCTTC. Protein sequence: CSASKQANNEQFF. V usage is TRBV20-1 and J usage is TRBJ2-1, with D perhaps matching TRBD1 (5 bases). Germline V lookup: CDR1 DFQATT, CDR2 SNEGSKA (reference sequence). The CDR3 covers 13 residues. The germline V and J ends were trimmed by 3 bases and 5 bases, with 11 bases remaining between them.

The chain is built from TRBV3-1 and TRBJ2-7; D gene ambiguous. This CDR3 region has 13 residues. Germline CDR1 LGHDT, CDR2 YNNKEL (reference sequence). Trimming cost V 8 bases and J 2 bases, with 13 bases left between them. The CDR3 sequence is CASRLTPTYEQYF. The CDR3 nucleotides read TGTGCCAGCCGGTTGACACCCACCTACGAGCAGTACTTC.

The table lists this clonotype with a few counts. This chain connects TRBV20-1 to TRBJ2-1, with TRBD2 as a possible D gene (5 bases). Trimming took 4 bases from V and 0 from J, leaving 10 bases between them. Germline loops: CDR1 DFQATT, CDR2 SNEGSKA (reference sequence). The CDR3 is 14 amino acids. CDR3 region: CSAILGNSYNEQFF. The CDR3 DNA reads TGCAGTGCTATACTAGGAAACTCCTACAATGAGCAGTTCTTC.

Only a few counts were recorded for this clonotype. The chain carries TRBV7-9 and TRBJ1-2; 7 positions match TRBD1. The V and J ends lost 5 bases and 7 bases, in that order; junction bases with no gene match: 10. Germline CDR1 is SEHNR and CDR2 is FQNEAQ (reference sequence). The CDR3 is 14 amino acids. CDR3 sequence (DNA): TGTGCCAGCAGCCAACAGGGGCGCTTTGGTGGCTACACCTTC. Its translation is CASSQQGRFGGYTF.

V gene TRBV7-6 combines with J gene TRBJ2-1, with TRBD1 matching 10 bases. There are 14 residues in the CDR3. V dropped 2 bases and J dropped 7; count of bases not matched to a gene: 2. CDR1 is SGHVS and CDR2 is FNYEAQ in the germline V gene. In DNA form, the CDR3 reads TGTGCCAGCAGCTTAACGGGACAGGGGAATGAGCAGTTCTTC. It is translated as CASSLTGQGNEQFF.

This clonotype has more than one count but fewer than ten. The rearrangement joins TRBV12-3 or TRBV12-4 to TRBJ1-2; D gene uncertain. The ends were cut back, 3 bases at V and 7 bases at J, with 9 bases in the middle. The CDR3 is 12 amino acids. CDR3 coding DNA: TGTGCCAGCAGTTTGGATTGGTCTGGCTACACCTTC. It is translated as CASSLDWSGYTF.

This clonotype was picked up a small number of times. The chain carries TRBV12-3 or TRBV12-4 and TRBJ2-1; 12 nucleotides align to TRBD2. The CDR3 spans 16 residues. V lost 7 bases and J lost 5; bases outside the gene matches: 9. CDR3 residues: CASTSRRTSGDNEQFF. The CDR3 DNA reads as TGTGCCAGCACCTCCCGGCGGACTAGCGGGGACAATGAGCAGTTCTTC.

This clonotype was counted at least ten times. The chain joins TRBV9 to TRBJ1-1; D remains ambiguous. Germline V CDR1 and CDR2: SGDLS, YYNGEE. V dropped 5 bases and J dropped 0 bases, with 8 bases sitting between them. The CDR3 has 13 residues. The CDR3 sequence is CASSGGLNTEAFF. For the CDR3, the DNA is TGTGCCAGCAGTGGCGGTTTGAACACTGAAGCTTTCTTT.

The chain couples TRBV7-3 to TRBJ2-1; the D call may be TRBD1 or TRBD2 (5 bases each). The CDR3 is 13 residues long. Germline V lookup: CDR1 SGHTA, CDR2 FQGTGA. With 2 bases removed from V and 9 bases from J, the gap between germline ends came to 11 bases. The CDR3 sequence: CASSLSLGAEQFF. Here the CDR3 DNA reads TGTGCCAGCAGCTTATCCCTCGGGGCTGAGCAGTTCTTC.

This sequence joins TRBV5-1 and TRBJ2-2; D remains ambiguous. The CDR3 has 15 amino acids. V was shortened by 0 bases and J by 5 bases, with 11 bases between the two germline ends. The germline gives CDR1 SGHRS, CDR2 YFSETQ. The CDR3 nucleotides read TGCGCCAGCAGCTTGGAGGGAATGCGTACCGGGGAGCTGTTTTTT. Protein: CASSLEGMRTGELFF.

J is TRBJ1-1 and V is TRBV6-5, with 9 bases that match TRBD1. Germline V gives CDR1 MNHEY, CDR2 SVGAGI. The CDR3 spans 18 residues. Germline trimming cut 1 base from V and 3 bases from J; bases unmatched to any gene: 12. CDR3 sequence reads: CASSYWGTGTGMDTEAFF. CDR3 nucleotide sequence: TGTGCCAGCAGTTACTGGGGTACCGGGACAGGGATGGACACTGAAGCTTTCTTT.

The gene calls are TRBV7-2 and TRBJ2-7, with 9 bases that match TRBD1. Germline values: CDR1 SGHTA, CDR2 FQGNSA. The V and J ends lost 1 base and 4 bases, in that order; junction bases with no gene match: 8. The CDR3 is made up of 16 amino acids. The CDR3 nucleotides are TGTGCCAGCAGCTTAGTTCCCAAGACAGGGGGGTACGAGCAGTACTTC. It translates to CASSLVPKTGGYEQYF.

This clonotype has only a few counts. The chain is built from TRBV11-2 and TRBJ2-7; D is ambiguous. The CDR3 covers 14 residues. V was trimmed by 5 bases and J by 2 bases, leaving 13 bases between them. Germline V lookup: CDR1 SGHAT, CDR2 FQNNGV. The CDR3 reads CASSISDGPYEQYF. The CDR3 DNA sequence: TGTGCCAGCAGCATCTCGGACGGCCCCTACGAGCAGTACTTC.

The CDR3 DNA is TGTGCCAGCAGTGATCGGGATAGGGTTAAGGACGCTGAAGCTTTCTTT. Amino acid sequence: CASSDRDRVKDAEAFF. The chain recombines TRBV6-4 with TRBJ1-1; D ambiguous. The CDR3 totals 16 residues. The germline gives CDR1 MRHNA, CDR2 SNTAGT. V was trimmed by 3 bases and J by 6 bases, leaving 20 bases between them.

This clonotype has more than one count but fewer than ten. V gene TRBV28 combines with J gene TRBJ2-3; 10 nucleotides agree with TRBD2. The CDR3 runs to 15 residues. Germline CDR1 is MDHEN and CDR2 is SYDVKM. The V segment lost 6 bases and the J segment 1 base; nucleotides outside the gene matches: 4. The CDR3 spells CASRVAGGRTDTQYF. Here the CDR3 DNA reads TGTGCCAGCAGGGTAGCGGGGGGCCGCACAGATACGCAGTATTTT.

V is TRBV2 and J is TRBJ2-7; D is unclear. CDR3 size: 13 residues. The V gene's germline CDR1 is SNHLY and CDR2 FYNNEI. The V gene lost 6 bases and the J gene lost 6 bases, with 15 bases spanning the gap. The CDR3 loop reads CASSRPEASEQYF. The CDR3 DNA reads TGTGCCAGCAGCCGCCCCGAGGCAAGCGAGCAGTACTTC.

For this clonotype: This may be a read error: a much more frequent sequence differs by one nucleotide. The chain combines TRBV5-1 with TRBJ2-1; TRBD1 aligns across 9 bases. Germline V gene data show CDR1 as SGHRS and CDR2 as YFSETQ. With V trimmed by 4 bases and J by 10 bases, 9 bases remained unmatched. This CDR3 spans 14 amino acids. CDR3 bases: TGCGCCAGCAGCGGGGCACAGGGGGCGTGGGAGCAGTTCTTC. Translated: CASSGAQGAWEQFF.

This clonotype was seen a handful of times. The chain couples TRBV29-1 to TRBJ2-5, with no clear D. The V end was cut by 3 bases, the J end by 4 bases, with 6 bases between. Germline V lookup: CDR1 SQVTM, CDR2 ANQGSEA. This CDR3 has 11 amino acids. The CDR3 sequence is CSVEVAETQYF. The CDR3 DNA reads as TGCAGCGTTGAGGTGGCAGAGACCCAGTACTTC.

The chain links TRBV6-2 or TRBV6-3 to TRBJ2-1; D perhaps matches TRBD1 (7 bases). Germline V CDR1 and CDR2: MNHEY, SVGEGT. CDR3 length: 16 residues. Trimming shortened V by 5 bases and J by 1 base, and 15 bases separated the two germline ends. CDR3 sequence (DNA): TGTGCCAGCAGTCGCCCGACAGGGAGGTCCTACAATGAGCAGTTCTTC. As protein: CASSRPTGRSYNEQFF.

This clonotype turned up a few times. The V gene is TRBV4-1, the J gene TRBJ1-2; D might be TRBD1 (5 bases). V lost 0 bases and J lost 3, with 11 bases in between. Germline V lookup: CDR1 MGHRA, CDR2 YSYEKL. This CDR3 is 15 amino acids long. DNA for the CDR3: TGCGCCAGCAGCCAAGAGCCAGGGCTAGACTATGGCTACACCTTC. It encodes CASSQEPGLDYGYTF.

CDR3 DNA: TGCAGCGTTGACCCCAAGACAGGGGATGAGCAGTTCTTC. It is translated as CSVDPKTGDEQFF. The J gene is TRBJ2-1, the V gene TRBV29-1, with TRBD1 matching 8 bases. Trimming took 3 bases from V and 8 from J; bases not matched to a gene: 6. The germline gives CDR1 SQVTM, CDR2 ANQGSEA. This CDR3 comprises 13 residues.

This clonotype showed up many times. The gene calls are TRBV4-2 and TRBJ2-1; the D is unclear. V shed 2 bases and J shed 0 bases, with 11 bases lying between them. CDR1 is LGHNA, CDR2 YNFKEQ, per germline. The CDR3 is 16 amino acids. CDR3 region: CASSQPDISSYNEQFF. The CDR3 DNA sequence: TGTGCCAGCAGCCAACCAGACATTAGCTCCTACAATGAGCAGTTCTTC.

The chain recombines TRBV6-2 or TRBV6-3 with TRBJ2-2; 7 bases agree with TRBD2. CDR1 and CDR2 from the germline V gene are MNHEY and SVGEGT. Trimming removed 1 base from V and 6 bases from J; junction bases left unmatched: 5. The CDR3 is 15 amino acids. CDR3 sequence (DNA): TGTGCCAGCAGTTACTTAGGACTAGTGGCCGGGGAGCTGTTTTTT. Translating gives CASSYLGLVAGELFF.

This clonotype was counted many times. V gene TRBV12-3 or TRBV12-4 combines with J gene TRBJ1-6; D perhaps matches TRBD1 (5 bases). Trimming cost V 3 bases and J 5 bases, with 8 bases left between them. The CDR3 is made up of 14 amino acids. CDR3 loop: CASSFLGDNSPLHF. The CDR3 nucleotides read TGTGCCAGCAGTTTTTTAGGGGATAATTCACCCCTCCACTTT.

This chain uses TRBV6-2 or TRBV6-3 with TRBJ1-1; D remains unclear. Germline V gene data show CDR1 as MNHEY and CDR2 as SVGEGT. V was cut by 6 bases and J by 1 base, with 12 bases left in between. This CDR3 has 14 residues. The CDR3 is CASRPWETNTEAFF. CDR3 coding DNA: TGTGCCAGCAGACCCTGGGAGACGAACACTGAAGCTTTCTTT.